A selection of T cell receptor beta chains follows, all from one sample in a study of OX40 agonist ivuxolimab in advanced cancers. Assay: immunoSEQ multiplex PCR; the TCRdb copy retains only in-frame clones and omits some. This repertoire shows around 11,000 clones, 75% to 90% found once; its top ten account for roughly 15%. The sequences come from CD4+ or CD8+ T cells sorted from blood, collected in a trial of the OX40 agonist ivuxolimab. Source of these receptors: an adult with an advanced solid tumor such as melanoma, head and neck, liver or kidney cancer. The conserved cysteine and the conserved F or W are not part of the CDR3 here. Clone size, where shown, is once, few, many, or a class for clones that have expanded.

abundance: -
j_gene: TRBJ1-1
v_gene: TRBV27
CDR3aa: ASRQGAKRGTTEAF

abundance: -
j_gene: TRBJ2-3
v_gene: TRBV9
CDR3aa: ASSERSTGHRTDTQY

abundance: -
j_gene: TRBJ1-3
v_gene: TRBV4-1
CDR3aa: ASSQGPGTGNTIY

abundance: -
j_gene: TRBJ2-5
v_gene: TRBV7-9
CDR3aa: ASSSPTAQETQY

abundance: -
j_gene: TRBJ2-3
v_gene: TRBV6-1
CDR3aa: ASSGYMADADTQY

abundance: -
j_gene: TRBJ2-1
v_gene: TRBV30
CDR3aa: AWRHLGGLGPQYNEQF

abundance: few
j_gene: TRBJ1-2
v_gene: TRBV6-5
CDR3aa: ASSVGGRGGYT

abundance: -
j_gene: TRBJ2-7
v_gene: TRBV5-5
CDR3aa: ASSLRGQGTYEQY

abundance: -
j_gene: TRBJ2-2
v_gene: TRBV4-2
CDR3aa: ASGSAGSNTGELF

abundance: -
j_gene: TRBJ2-7
v_gene: TRBV7-9
CDR3aa: ASSLDRGFEDYEQY

abundance: -
j_gene: TRBJ2-1
v_gene: TRBV14
CDR3aa: ASSQTLTGDEQF

abundance: -
j_gene: TRBJ2-3
v_gene: TRBV7-2
CDR3aa: ASSLGTSGSDTQY

abundance: few
j_gene: TRBJ2-1
v_gene: TRBV7-2
CDR3aa: ASSLGTGPYNEQF

abundance: -
j_gene: TRBJ2-7
v_gene: TRBV6-5
CDR3aa: ASSGGGSSYEQY

abundance: -
j_gene: TRBJ1-2
v_gene: TRBV10-3
CDR3aa: AISESMGTTYGYT

abundance: -
j_gene: TRBJ1-5
v_gene: TRBV27
CDR3aa: ASTPGQGNQPQH

abundance: -
j_gene: TRBJ2-4
v_gene: TRBV12-5
CDR3aa: ASGRDRDSNIQY

abundance: -
j_gene: TRBJ1-5
v_gene: TRBV21-1
CDR3aa: ASSKDRDRGRGGNQPQH

abundance: medium-sized
j_gene: TRBJ2-5
v_gene: TRBV27
CDR3aa: ASSLSRTGYQETQY

abundance: -
j_gene: TRBJ2-1
v_gene: TRBV12-1
CDR3aa: ASSWGGSQTYNEQF

abundance: -
j_gene: TRBJ2-3
v_gene: TRBV29-1
CDR3aa: SVAEITDTQY

abundance: few
j_gene: TRBJ2-2
v_gene: TRBV30
CDR3aa: AWSVLGGELF

abundance: -
j_gene: TRBJ2-7
v_gene: TRBV4-1
CDR3aa: ASSPGASGSYEQY